Listed here are 13 T cell receptor beta chains from one sample, sequenced in a study of CD8+CD57+ T cells in acquired aplastic anemia. Sequenced patients had shown CD8+CD57+ cell expansion by flow cytometry. It was genomic DNA that served as the template for profiling TCR beta VDJ and CDR3. TCRdb reanalysed the reads using MiXCR and keeps one entry per CDR3 protein. The table has approximately 180,000 distinct CDR3 sequences, roughly 60% seen once. Sample: sorted CD4+, CD8+, or CD8+CD57+ T cells (not recorded which) from PBMCs. These receptors all come from a human donor with aplastic anemia.

The chain combines TRBV5-8 with TRBJ1-6; no clear D gene. Germline V gives CDR1 SGHTS, CDR2 YDEGEE. This CDR3 has 15 amino acids. Trimming stripped 0 bases from V and 8 bases from J, with 12 bases between. As DNA, the CDR3 is TGTGCCAGCAGCTTGGGCTTTGTGGCCTATTCACCCCTCCACTTT. Its protein product is CASSLGFVAYSPLHF.

This clonotype was recorded many times. V and J are TRBV6-5 and TRBJ2-1; D is ambiguous. Germline V lookup: CDR1 MNHEY, CDR2 SVGAGI. The length of the CDR3 is 11 residues. V lost 3 bases, J lost 7 bases, and 4 bases lay in between. CDR3 in DNA: TGTGCCAGCAGTTATCAGAATGAGCAGTTCTTC. Translation: CASSYQNEQFF.

Only one count was recorded for this clonotype. The chain uses TRBV9 and TRBJ1-1; D is unresolved. Germline V gene data show CDR1 as SGDLS and CDR2 as YYNGEE. V dropped 3 bases and J dropped 7 bases, with 16 bases sitting between them. This CDR3 contains 14 residues. This CDR3 reads CASSGTRGPDEAFF. The CDR3 region has the DNA TGTGCCAGCAGCGGGACCCGAGGGCCTGATGAAGCTTTCTTT.

This clonotype has a count of ten or more. The CDR3 bases are TGTGCCATCAGTGAGTCGAACTGGGGTACCAACACTGAAGCTTTCTTT. It yields the protein CAISESNWGTNTEAFF. V gene TRBV10-3 combines with J gene TRBJ1-1, with D hard to call. The V end lost 0 bases, the J end lost 2 bases, and 13 bases lay between the germline ends. Germline CDR1 is ENHRY and CDR2 is SYGVKD. The CDR3 extends over 16 amino acids.

This clonotype appeared once. The CDR3 sequence is CASSLLQGSSTDTQYF. The DNA for the CDR3 is TGCGCCAGCAGCTTGCTGCAGGGCTCTAGCACAGATACGCAGTATTTT. The chain employs TRBV5-1 and TRBJ2-3, with D possibly being TRBD1 (5 bases). Germline lookup yields CDR1 SGHRS and CDR2 YFSETQ. Trimming removed 1 base at V and 0 bases at J, with 12 bases between. The CDR3 consists of 16 residues.

J is TRBJ2-2 and V is TRBV5-6, with TRBD2 matching 10 bases. Germline V lookup: CDR1 SGHDT, CDR2 YYEEEE. The CDR3 is made up of 18 amino acids. V dropped 0 bases and J dropped 5; count of bases not matched to a gene: 10. The CDR3 DNA sequence: TGTGCCAGCAGCTTGGTCTCAGCGGGAGGGCCTCGGACCGGGGAGCTGTTTTTT. This gives the protein CASSLVSAGGPRTGELFF.

This chain joins TRBV4-2 and TRBJ2-7; D ambiguous. The CDR3 totals 13 residues. The V gene's germline CDR1 is LGHNA and CDR2 YNFKEQ. Trimming took off 5 bases at V and 2 bases at J, with 10 bases between the two ends. CDR3 sequence: CASSLDETYEQYF. CDR3 nucleotides: TGTGCCAGCAGCTTAGACGAGACCTACGAGCAGTACTTC.

The rearrangement joins TRBV11-2 to TRBJ2-2; no firm D call. The V gene's germline CDR1 is SGHAT and CDR2 FQNNGV. Deletions cut 1 base from V and 0 bases from J, with 12 bases between. CDR3 size: 17 residues. The CDR3: CASSLAIAYANTGELFF. CDR3 nucleotide sequence: TGTGCCAGCAGCTTAGCGATAGCATACGCGAACACCGGGGAGCTGTTTTTT.

As to this clonotype: The junction and the germline gene differ at one end; a read error may be behind it. The genes are TRBV5-4 and TRBJ2-7; D not resolved. The CDR3 extends over 14 amino acids. Germline assignment: CDR1 SGHNT and CDR2 YYREEE (reference sequence). Written as DNA, the CDR3 is TGCGCCAGCAGTACCGATCGCCCCTCCTACGAGCAGTACTTC. Encoded protein: CASSTDRPSYEQYF.

The V and J genes are TRBV7-3 and TRBJ2-2; D remains unclear. The CDR3 is made up of 13 amino acids. V lost 3 bases to trimming and J lost 6 bases, with 8 bases between them. Per germline, CDR1 SGHTA and CDR2 FQGTGA. In DNA, the CDR3 is TGTGCCAGCAGCTTGATTTCCCCCGGGGAGCTGTTTTTT. It specifies CASSLISPGELFF. Complete variable domain (other parts from reference TRBV7-3 and TRBJ2-2): GAGVSQTPSNKVTEKGKYVELRCDPISGHTALYWYRQSLGQGPEFLIYFQGTGAADDSGLPNDRFFAVRPEGSVSTLKIQRTERGDSAVYLCASSLISPGELFFGEGSRLTVL.

V gene TRBV6-5 combines with J gene TRBJ2-1, with D tentatively TRBD1 (6 bases). The V end lost 11 bases, the J end lost 5 bases, and 13 bases lay between the germline ends. CDR1 MNHEY and CDR2 SVGAGI come from the germline V gene. The length of the CDR3 is 12 residues. The CDR3, as DNA: TGTGCCTGCCTGACAGGAAACAATGAGCAGTTCTTC. Its protein is CACLTGNNEQFF.

V usage is TRBV19 and J usage is TRBJ2-7; D is perhaps TRBD1 (5 bases). This CDR3 is 14 amino acids long. Trimming left V 5 bases short and J 6 bases short, with 17 bases between. Germline V CDR1 and CDR2: LNHDA, SQIVND (reference sequence). CDR3 nucleotide sequence: TGTGCCAGTAGTGTGTCGCAGGGCCTAGGCGAGCAGTACTTC. This translates into CASSVSQGLGEQYF. The full variable domain, completed using reference TRBV19 and TRBJ2-7, is DGGITQSPKYLFRKEGQNVTLSCEQNLNHDAMYWYRQDPGQGLRLIYYSQIVNDFQKGDIAEGYSVSREKKESFPLTVTSAQKNPTAFYLCASSVSQGLGEQYFGPGTRLTVT.

This clonotype was counted ten times or more. A much larger clone sits a single nucleotide away, making a read error possible. The chain uses TRBV9 and TRBJ2-7; no clear D gene. Germline CDR1 reads SGDLS; CDR2 reads YYNGEE. There are 14 residues in the CDR3. The CDR3 reads CASSVVPSSYKQYF. CDR3 DNA sequence: TGTGCCAGCAGTGTTGTTCCGAGCTCCTACAAGCAGTACTTC. The whole variable domain, filled in from reference TRBV9 and TRBJ2-7, reads DSGVTQTPKHLITATGQRVTLRCSPRSGDLSVYWYQQSLDQGLQFLIQYYNGEERAKGNILERFSAQQFPDLHSELNLSSLELGDSALYFCASSVVPSSYKQYFGPGTRLTVT.